Shown below are 17 T cell receptor beta chains from a single sample sequenced in a study of T cell responses to AZD1222 COVID-19 vaccine. The assay was immunoSEQ multiplex PCR, and TCRdb's table has in-frame clones only and misses some. Of tens of thousands of clones in the sample, roughly 80% were seen once. Source: peripheral blood, taken 28 days after the second AZD1222 dose. These receptors all come from an adult who received the AZD1222 COVID-19 vaccine.

The chain couples TRBV28 to TRBJ2-1, with D perhaps matching TRBD1 or TRBD2 (5 bases each). The CDR3 has 14 amino acids. V shed 1 base and J shed 9 bases, with 13 bases lying between them. Looked up from germline, CDR1 is MDHEN and CDR2 is SYDVKM. CDR3: CASSLSRREFEQFF. The CDR3 DNA follows: TGTGCCAGCAGTTTATCCCGCAGGGAGTTTGAGCAGTTCTTC.

This chain links TRBV15 with TRBJ1-5; D not certain. The V and J ends lost 3 bases and 4 bases respectively, with 13 bases between them. Germline CDR1 reads LNHNV; CDR2 reads YYDKDF (reference sequence). The CDR3 sequence is 15 residues long. CDR3 nucleotides: TGTGCCACCAGCAGCCCGGGGATTTGGAATCAGCCCCAGCATTTT. Its translation: CATSSPGIWNQPQHF. Filled out from reference TRBV15 and TRBJ1-5, the complete variable domain reads DAMVIQNPRYQVTQFGKPVTLSCSQTLNHNVMYWYQQKSSQAPKLLFHYYDKDFNNEADTPDNFQSRRPNTSFCFLDIRSPGLGDTAMYLCATSSPGIWNQPQHFGDGTRLSIL.

V is TRBV28 and J is TRBJ1-2, with D unresolved. Germline V CDR1 and CDR2: MDHEN, SYDVKM. V lost 5 bases and J 2 bases, leaving 12 bases between the germline ends. The CDR3 has 14 residues. The CDR3 loop is CASSGPLGNYGYTF. In nucleotides, the CDR3 is TGTGCCAGCAGTGGCCCGCTGGGGAACTATGGCTACACCTTC.

The chain couples TRBV10-3 to TRBJ1-2; maybe TRBD1 (6 bases). Per germline, CDR1 ENHRY and CDR2 SYGVKD. The ends were cut back, 8 bases at V and 8 bases at J, with 24 bases in the middle. The CDR3 runs 15 residues. In DNA, the CDR3 is TGTGCCATCCGGGACACCAACGTGGGGGTATTCGGCTACACCTTC. Amino acids: CAIRDTNVGVFGYTF.

This chain links TRBV11-2 with TRBJ2-7; D is undetermined. Germline V gene sequence: CDR1 SGHAT, CDR2 FQNNGV. Trimming took off 1 base at V and 3 bases at J, with 7 bases between the two ends. The length of the CDR3 is 13 residues. The CDR3 DNA reads as TGTGCCAGCAGCTTAGCCACAGACTACGAGCAGTACTTC. Translating it yields CASSLATDYEQYF.

The chain has TRBV28 and TRBJ2-2; D call uncertain. CDR1 is MDHEN and CDR2 is SYDVKM in the germline V gene. The CDR3 has 15 residues. Deletions cut 2 bases from V and 3 bases from J, with 10 bases between. This CDR3 is CASSLKGGYTGELFF. The CDR3 nucleotides read TGTGCCAGCAGTTTAAAGGGTGGATACACCGGGGAGCTGTTTTTT.

This chain connects TRBV6-5 to TRBJ1-5; a possible D gene is TRBD1 (5 bases). Germline CDR1 MNHEY, CDR2 SVGAGI. The CDR3 covers 12 residues. Trimming removed 5 bases from V and 7 bases from J, with 9 bases in between. The CDR3 region is CASSQGGQPQHF. DNA of the CDR3: TGTGCCAGCAGTCAGGGCGGGCAGCCCCAGCATTTT.

The V call is TRBV28, the J call TRBJ1-6; D is unclear. The CDR3 contains 15 residues. V was trimmed by 2 bases and J by 0 bases, leaving 5 bases between them. Germline-derived CDR1 and CDR2 are MDHEN and SYDVKM. In DNA form, the CDR3 reads TGTGCCAGCAGTTTAGGCAGCTCCTATAATTCACCCCTCCACTTT. Translating it yields CASSLGSSYNSPLHF.

The V call is TRBV2, the J call TRBJ1-4, with D unclear. Trimming took 4 bases from V and 1 from J, leaving 10 bases between them. Germline V gene lookup returns CDR1 SNHLY and CDR2 FYNNEI. The CDR3 totals 15 residues. The CDR3: CASSVNGRTNEKLFF. CDR3 nucleotides: TGTGCCAGCAGTGTGAACGGCAGAACTAATGAAAAACTGTTTTTT. The complete variable domain, with remaining parts taken from reference TRBV2 and TRBJ1-4, reads EPEVTQTPSHQVTQMGQEVILRCVPISNHLYFYWYRQILGQKVEFLVSFYNNEISEKSEIFDDQFSVERPDGSNFTLKIRSTKLEDSAMYFCASSVNGRTNEKLFFGSGTQLSVL.

The chain joins TRBV7-3 to TRBJ2-3; 7 positions match TRBD2. The V segment lost 4 bases and the J segment 9 bases; nucleotides outside the gene matches: 7. The CDR3 spans 13 residues. The germline gives CDR1 SGHTA, CDR2 FQGTGA. The CDR3 coding sequence is TGTGCCAGCAGCTCCTTTGGGCGGGAGACGCAGTATTTT. Translating gives CASSSFGRETQYF.

This clone has just one count. V is TRBV6-5 and J is TRBJ2-3; no definite D call. The CDR3 contains 12 residues. Germline assignment: CDR1 MNHEY and CDR2 SVGAGI. The V gene lost 5 bases and the J gene lost 5 bases, with 8 bases spanning the gap. This CDR3 is CASSPYRDTQYF. In DNA, the CDR3 is TGTGCCAGCAGTCCCTACCGAGATACGCAGTATTTT.

The genes are TRBV4-1 and TRBJ1-2; D ambiguous. The CDR3 has 12 amino acids. From germline, CDR1 is MGHRA and CDR2 YSYEKL. V was cut by 0 bases and J by 8 bases, with 7 bases left in between. CDR3 coding DNA: TGCGCCAGCAGCCAAGAGTCGGGGGGCTACACCTTC. It specifies CASSQESGGYTF.

Only a few counts were recorded for this clone. The chain links TRBV2 to TRBJ2-7, with TRBD1 as a possible D gene (6 bases). Germline-derived CDR1 and CDR2 are SNHLY and FYNNEI. V lost 4 bases and J 0 bases, leaving 13 bases between the germline ends. The CDR3 spans 15 residues. CDR3: CASSARQESSYEQYF. The CDR3 nucleotides read TGTGCCAGCAGTGCAAGACAGGAGAGCTCCTACGAGCAGTACTTC.

This chain uses TRBV30 with TRBJ2-1; D gene ambiguous. The length of the CDR3 is 14 residues. CDR1 and CDR2 from the germline V gene are GTSNPN and SVGIG (reference sequence). V lost 3 bases and J lost 0, with 9 bases in between. CDR3 DNA sequence: TGTGCCTGGAGAGCACCGAGCTCCTACAATGAGCAGTTCTTC. This translates into CAWRAPSSYNEQFF.

The chain carries TRBV28 and TRBJ1-2; 9 nucleotides align to TRBD1. Germline CDR1 and CDR2: MDHEN and SYDVKM. The CDR3 totals 15 residues. With V trimmed by 5 bases and J by 0 bases, 4 bases remained unmatched. This CDR3 reads CASSETGGANYGYTF. The DNA of the CDR3 is TGTGCCAGCAGTGAGACAGGGGGTGCTAACTATGGCTACACCTTC.

This chain links TRBV4-2 with TRBJ2-7, with D perhaps matching TRBD1 (5 bases). The V end was cut by 1 base, the J end by 0 bases, with 10 bases between. Germline V CDR1 and CDR2: LGHNA, YNFKEQ. CDR3 size: 15 residues. This CDR3 reads CASSQGGQSSYEQYF. As DNA, the CDR3 is TGTGCCAGCAGCCAAGGGGGCCAAAGCTCCTACGAGCAGTACTTC.

J is TRBJ2-7 and V is TRBV3-1 (or the pseudogene TRBV3-2), with 10 bases fitting TRBD1. The germline gives CDR1 LGHDT, CDR2 YNNKEL (reference sequence). Trimming at V came to 2 bases and at J to 7 bases, leaving 8 bases not matched to a gene. This CDR3 comprises 15 residues. CDR3 protein: CASSQKTGGAEEQYF. DNA of the CDR3: TGTGCCAGCAGCCAAAAGACAGGGGGCGCGGAGGAGCAGTACTTC.